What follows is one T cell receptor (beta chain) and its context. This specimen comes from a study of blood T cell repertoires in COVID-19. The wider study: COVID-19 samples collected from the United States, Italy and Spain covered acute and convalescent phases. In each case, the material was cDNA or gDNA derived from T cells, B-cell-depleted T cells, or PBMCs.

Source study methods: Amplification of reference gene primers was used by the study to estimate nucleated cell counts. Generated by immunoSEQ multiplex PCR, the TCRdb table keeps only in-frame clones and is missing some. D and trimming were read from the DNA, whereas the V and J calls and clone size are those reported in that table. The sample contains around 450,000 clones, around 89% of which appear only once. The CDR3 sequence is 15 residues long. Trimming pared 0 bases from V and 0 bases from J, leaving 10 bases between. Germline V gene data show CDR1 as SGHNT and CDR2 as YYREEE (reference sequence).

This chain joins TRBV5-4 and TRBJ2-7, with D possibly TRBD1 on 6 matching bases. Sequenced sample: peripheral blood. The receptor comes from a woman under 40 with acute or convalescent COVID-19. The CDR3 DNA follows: TGTGCCAGCAGCTTGGGACAGGAACTCTCCTACGAGCAGTACTTC. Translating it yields CASSLGQELSYEQYF.